The rows below give T cell receptor beta chains drawn from one sample of a study of technical replicates of blood from a handful of donors. Using immunoSEQ multiplex PCR, the repertoire was profiled, and TCRdb retains in-frame clones only, with some absent. The table records tens of thousands of clones, around 94% of them present only once. The specimen sequenced was T cells isolated from PBMCs. The receptor set was obtained from a human donor in good health. Both conserved end residues are part of each CDR3. The order of the fields is V gene, clone size, J gene, D gene, CDR3 DNA, CDR3 protein. The D gene is left open where the match is weak. The listing skips clone size in some rows; elsewhere it reads once, few, many or a size class.

>TRBV6-5|NA|TRBJ1-1|NA
TGTGCCAGCAGTTACTCTAGAGGACTGACTGAAGCTTTCTTT
CASSYSRGLTEAFF
>TRBV6-5|NA|TRBJ2-7|NA
TGTGCCAGCAGTTACTCTTCAGGGGAAGTATCCTACGAGCAGTACTTC
CASSYSSGEVSYEQYF
>TRBV11-3|NA|TRBJ2-7|NA
TGTGCCAGCAGCTCCCCAGGACATGACGAGCAGTACTTC
CASSSPGHDEQYF
>TRBV9|NA|TRBJ1-4|NA
TGTGCCAGCAGCGTAGGGGGCAGTCCTGAAAAACTGTTTTTT
CASSVGGSPEKLFF
>TRBV27|once|TRBJ2-7|NA
TGTGCCAGCAGTCCCACACTAAGCAGCTTTTCTTACGAGCAGTACTTC
CASSPTLSSFSYEQYF
>TRBV5-8|NA|TRBJ2-5|NA
TGTGCCAGCAGCTTAGATTGGGGGGGCCTCAGCGTAGAGACCCAGTACTTC
CASSLDWGGLSVETQYF
>TRBV30|once|TRBJ2-3|TRBD2
TGTGCCTGGAGTCGGAGCGGGGGCTTTAGCACAGATACGCAGTATTTT
CAWSRSGGFSTDTQYF
>TRBV7-3|NA|TRBJ1-1|NA
TGTGCCAGCAGCTTAATCCCGGGTATGAACACTGAAGCTTTCTTT
CASSLIPGMNTEAFF
>TRBV18|NA|TRBJ1-1|NA
TGTGCCAGCTCTCCGCAGGACGGGGAAGCTGAAGCTTTCTTT
CASSPQDGEAEAFF
>TRBV6-5|NA|TRBJ2-2|NA
TGTGCCACCTCGACAGACGGGGAGCTGTTTTTT
CATSTDGELFF
>TRBV9|NA|TRBJ1-2|TRBD1
TGTGCCAGCAGCGAACAGGGGGCGTATGGCTACACCTTC
CASSEQGAYGYTF
>TRBV28|once|TRBJ2-7|NA
TGTGCCAGCACCCTACCGGTTCGCTCCGAGCAGTACTTC
CASTLPVRSEQYF
>TRBV19|once|TRBJ1-1|NA
TGTGCCAGTAGAAGCGATGAAGCTTTCTTT
CASRSDEAFF
>TRBV9|NA|TRBJ2-3|TRBD2
TGTGCCAGCAGCCGACTAGCGGGAGGACACACAGATACGCAGTATTTT
CASSRLAGGHTDTQYF
>TRBV7-3|NA|TRBJ2-1|TRBD2
TGTGCCAGCAGCTTTAGCGGGAACTACAATGAGCAGTTCTTC
CASSFSGNYNEQFF
>TRBV10-2|NA|TRBJ2-7|NA
TGCGCCAGCAGTGAGTATTCGACTGATTACGAGCAGTACTTC
CASSEYSTDYEQYF
>TRBV2|NA|TRBJ2-7|NA
TGTGCCAGCCGATTGTCCCTAAACTACGAGCAGTACTTC
CASRLSLNYEQYF
>TRBV6-1|NA|TRBJ1-1|NA
TGTGCCAGCAGGCCTTCTGCTTCGGGGGGGCAAACTTTCTTT
CASRPSASGGQTFF
>TRBV7-9|NA|TRBJ2-7|NA
TGTGCCAGCAGCTTAGGGACAGTCTACGAGCAGTACTTC
CASSLGTVYEQYF
>TRBV4-2|NA|TRBJ2-7|TRBD1
TGTGCCAGCAGCCAGGAGTGGACAGGGGGTTACGAGCAGTACTTC
CASSQEWTGGYEQYF
>TRBV5-8|NA|TRBJ2-7|NA
TGTGCCAGCAGGCTAGGGGGCGAGCAGTACTTC
CASRLGGEQYF
>TRBV2|NA|TRBJ2-3|NA
TGTGCCAGCAGTGGTCAAGCGGCTAGCACAGATACGCAGTATTTT
CASSGQAASTDTQYF